This T cell receptor (beta chain) was sequenced in a study of OX40 agonist ivuxolimab in advanced cancers. On the study more broadly: Three patients, one with hepatocellular carcinoma and two with cutaneous melanoma, achieved partial responses.

The assay was immunoSEQ multiplex PCR, and TCRdb's table has in-frame clones only and misses some. The table records about 21,000 clones, around four fifths of them present only once. The table lists this clone with a few counts. The source is an adult with an advanced solid tumor such as melanoma, head and neck, liver or kidney cancer. The material was CD4+ or CD8+ T cells sorted from blood, obtained in a trial of the OX40 agonist ivuxolimab.

CDR3: CASSYQGGHYGYTF. As DNA, the CDR3 is TGTGCCAGCAGTTACCAGGGCGGACACTATGGCTACACCTTC. The gene calls are TRBV6-5 and TRBJ1-2, with D possibly TRBD1 on 5 matching bases. The CDR3 has 14 residues. V was cut by 2 bases and J by 3 bases, with 10 bases left in between. Germline V CDR1 and CDR2: MNHEY, SVGAGI.